The rows below give T cell receptor beta chains drawn from one sample of a study of T cells in localized non-small cell lung cancer. Measured with immunoSEQ multiplex PCR; TCRdb has only the in-frame clones, and not every one. This sample carries tens of thousands of clones, approximately 83% of them seen once, and the ten largest clones take approximately 18%. This specimen was peripheral blood mononuclear cells, taken before any cancer treatment. Receptors were obtained from a man aged 40 to 70 with stage III lung adenocarcinoma. The CDR3 runs from the conserved cysteine through the conserved F or W. D genes are given only for firm matches. Clone size is stated in some rows and not others, as once, few, many or a class when expanded.

D gene: .
V gene: TRBV4-3
clone size: .
J gene: TRBJ1-2
CDR3 DNA: TGCGCCAGCAGCCAAGAGGGGGCAGGGGCTTATGGCTACACCTTC
CDR3 protein: CASSQEGAGAYGYTF

D gene: .
V gene: TRBV10-1
clone size: .
J gene: TRBJ2-6
CDR3 DNA: TGCGCCAGCAAGGAAGTACTCCCTGGGGCCAACGTCCTGACTTTC
CDR3 protein: CASKEVLPGANVLTF

D gene: .
V gene: TRBV18
clone size: once
J gene: TRBJ2-7
CDR3 DNA: TGTGCCAGCTCACCCCCCGGGACACGGGGACTGGACGAGCAGTACTTC
CDR3 protein: CASSPPGTRGLDEQYF

D gene: .
V gene: TRBV18
clone size: .
J gene: TRBJ2-3
CDR3 DNA: TGTGCCAGCTCACCACCCGGACCACAAGATACGCAGTATTTT
CDR3 protein: CASSPPGPQDTQYF

D gene: .
V gene: TRBV5-6
clone size: .
J gene: TRBJ2-5
CDR3 DNA: TGTGCCAGCAGCTTGTGGACCTCCCGGGAGACCCAGTACTTC
CDR3 protein: CASSLWTSRETQYF

D gene: .
V gene: TRBV7-2
clone size: .
J gene: TRBJ2-5
CDR3 DNA: TGTGCCAGCAGCGTCAGACACGACCGGGGGGAGACCCAGTACTTC
CDR3 protein: CASSVRHDRGETQYF

D gene: TRBD1
V gene: TRBV7-2
clone size: .
J gene: TRBJ2-1
CDR3 DNA: TGTGCCAGCAGCTTAGCCGGCGACAGGGGGTATGGGAATGAGCAGTTCTTC
CDR3 protein: CASSLAGDRGYGNEQFF

D gene: .
V gene: TRBV19
clone size: .
J gene: TRBJ1-6
CDR3 DNA: TGTGCCAGTAGTATTGAAACAGCCTATAATTCACCCCTCCACTTT
CDR3 protein: CASSIETAYNSPLHF

D gene: TRBD1
V gene: TRBV7-9
clone size: .
J gene: TRBJ1-1
CDR3 DNA: TGTGCCAGCAGCCCCGGGACAGGGCCAACGAACACTGAAGCTTTCTTT
CDR3 protein: CASSPGTGPTNTEAFF

D gene: TRBD1
V gene: TRBV30
clone size: .
J gene: TRBJ2-2
CDR3 DNA: TGTGCCTGGAGTGTCGGGGACAGGGGGTTTACCGGGGAGCTGTTTTTT
CDR3 protein: CAWSVGDRGFTGELFF

D gene: .
V gene: TRBV6-1
clone size: once
J gene: TRBJ2-7
CDR3 DNA: TGTGCCCTTCAGGTGACGGTCGACGAGCAGTACTTC
CDR3 protein: CALQVTVDEQYF

D gene: .
V gene: TRBV5-1
clone size: .
J gene: TRBJ1-3
CDR3 DNA: TGCGCCAGCAGCGAGGACAACTCTGGAAACACCATATATTTT
CDR3 protein: CASSEDNSGNTIYF

D gene: .
V gene: TRBV6-1
clone size: once
J gene: TRBJ2-7
CDR3 DNA: TGTGCCAGCAGGGAGCCAGCCCCCTACGAGCAGTACTTC
CDR3 protein: CASREPAPYEQYF

D gene: .
V gene: TRBV27
clone size: .
J gene: TRBJ1-1
CDR3 DNA: TGTGCCAGCAGTCATAGGTCGGACACTGAAGCTTTCTTT
CDR3 protein: CASSHRSDTEAFF

D gene: .
V gene: TRBV5-1
clone size: .
J gene: TRBJ2-7
CDR3 DNA: TGCGCCAGCAGCTTGGTCGAAAGTACACTTGCCTACGAGCAGTACTTC
CDR3 protein: CASSLVESTLAYEQYF

D gene: .
V gene: TRBV2
clone size: .
J gene: TRBJ1-1
CDR3 DNA: TGTGCCAGCAGTGAGGGATGGGGGAACACTGAAGCTTTCTTT
CDR3 protein: CASSEGWGNTEAFF

D gene: .
V gene: TRBV11-2
clone size: .
J gene: TRBJ1-4
CDR3 DNA: TGTGCCAGCAGCTCCGCAGCACAGCGAAATGAAAAACTGTTTTTT
CDR3 protein: CASSSAAQRNEKLFF

D gene: .
V gene: TRBV11-2
clone size: .
J gene: TRBJ2-1
CDR3 DNA: TGTGCCAGCAGATATAGGGCCCGCTCCGGCGGTGAGCAGTTCTTC
CDR3 protein: CASRYRARSGGEQFF

D gene: TRBD1
V gene: TRBV7-2
clone size: .
J gene: TRBJ2-7
CDR3 DNA: TGTGCCAGCAGCACCGGACAGGGACCGACGGGGTACGAGCAGTACTTC
CDR3 protein: CASSTGQGPTGYEQYF

D gene: .
V gene: TRBV27
clone size: .
J gene: TRBJ2-7
CDR3 DNA: TGTGCCAGCAGTTTATCAGGCGAGCAGTACTTC
CDR3 protein: CASSLSGEQYF

D gene: .
V gene: TRBV29-1
clone size: .
J gene: TRBJ2-7
CDR3 DNA: TGCAGCGTGGGAAAGGACGGCTACGAGCAGTACTTC
CDR3 protein: CSVGKDGYEQYF

D gene: TRBD1
V gene: TRBV19
clone size: .
J gene: TRBJ1-2
CDR3 DNA: TGTGCCAGTAGTACCGGGACAGGGATTAACTATGGCTACACCTTC
CDR3 protein: CASSTGTGINYGYTF

D gene: TRBD1
V gene: TRBV6-6
clone size: .
J gene: TRBJ2-2
CDR3 DNA: TGTGCCTTGGGACAGGGGGACACCGGGGAGCTGTTTTTT
CDR3 protein: CALGQGDTGELFF

D gene: .
V gene: TRBV29-1
clone size: .
J gene: TRBJ1-1
CDR3 DNA: TGCAGCGGAACCTTCAACACTGAAGCTTTCTTT
CDR3 protein: CSGTFNTEAFF

D gene: .
V gene: TRBV5-1
clone size: few
J gene: TRBJ2-1
CDR3 DNA: TGCGCCAGCAGCTTGTCCCGCGGGCAGGGGGAGGGAGGCGGCGTAAGGAATGAGCAGTTCTTC
CDR3 protein: CASSLSRGQGEGGGVRNEQFF

D gene: .
V gene: TRBV7-9
clone size: .
J gene: TRBJ2-2
CDR3 DNA: TGTGCCAGCACCTACACCGGGGAGCTGTTTTTT
CDR3 protein: CASTYTGELFF

D gene: .
V gene: TRBV5-5
clone size: .
J gene: TRBJ1-1
CDR3 DNA: TGTGCCAGCAGCTTATACTCTGATTCTGAAGCTTTCTTT
CDR3 protein: CASSLYSDSEAFF

D gene: .
V gene: TRBV5-1
clone size: .
J gene: TRBJ1-6
CDR3 DNA: TGCGCCAGTTCGCCGGAGACAGCAGATAATTCACCCCTCCACTTT
CDR3 protein: CASSPETADNSPLHF

D gene: TRBD2
V gene: TRBV28
clone size: .
J gene: TRBJ2-7
CDR3 DNA: TGTGCCAGCAGTTTCTCGAGCGGGAGCTACGAGCAGTACTTC
CDR3 protein: CASSFSSGSYEQYF

D gene: .
V gene: TRBV15
clone size: once
J gene: TRBJ1-2
CDR3 DNA: TGTGCCACCAGCAGAGATCGGGCACCTCGGGAAGGCTACACCTTC
CDR3 protein: CATSRDRAPREGYTF

D gene: TRBD1
V gene: TRBV4-2
clone size: .
J gene: TRBJ1-6
CDR3 DNA: TGTGCCAGCAGCCATCATTCCGGGACAGACGATTCACCCCTCCACTTT
CDR3 protein: CASSHHSGTDDSPLHF

D gene: .
V gene: TRBV30
clone size: .
J gene: TRBJ1-1
CDR3 DNA: TGTGCCTGGGGACTGGAGAACACTGAAGCTTTCTTT
CDR3 protein: CAWGLENTEAFF

D gene: TRBD1
V gene: TRBV11-3
clone size: .
J gene: TRBJ1-2
CDR3 DNA: TGTGCCAGCAGCTTAGGTTCACAGGGGAGAGCTAACTATGGCTACACCTTC
CDR3 protein: CASSLGSQGRANYGYTF

D gene: TRBD1
V gene: TRBV9
clone size: .
J gene: TRBJ1-4
CDR3 DNA: TGTGCCAGCAGCGGGACAGGGGAGAAACTGTTTTTT
CDR3 protein: CASSGTGEKLFF

D gene: .
V gene: TRBV30
clone size: .
J gene: TRBJ2-7
CDR3 DNA: TGTGCCTGGAAAAAGGAGCGGGTTGCCTCCTACGAGCAGTACTTC
CDR3 protein: CAWKKERVASYEQYF

D gene: .
V gene: TRBV6-1
clone size: .
J gene: TRBJ1-4
CDR3 DNA: TGTGCCAGCAGTGAATCTGGAGTTGGGGAAAAACTGTTTTTT
CDR3 protein: CASSESGVGEKLFF

D gene: TRBD1
V gene: TRBV5-4
clone size: .
J gene: TRBJ2-1
CDR3 DNA: TGTGCCAGCAGCTTGGAGAGGACAGGGGACAATGAGCAGTTCTTC
CDR3 protein: CASSLERTGDNEQFF

D gene: .
V gene: TRBV5-1
clone size: .
J gene: TRBJ2-2
CDR3 DNA: TGCGCCAGCAGCTTGGAGGGCAGGTTGAACACCGGGGAGCTGTTTTTT
CDR3 protein: CASSLEGRLNTGELFF

D gene: .
V gene: TRBV12-5
clone size: .
J gene: TRBJ2-1
CDR3 DNA: TGTGCTAGTGCCCGTGGGGGAAGCTCCTACAATGAGCAGTTCTTC
CDR3 protein: CASARGGSSYNEQFF

D gene: .
V gene: TRBV6-5
clone size: few
J gene: TRBJ1-1
CDR3 DNA: TGTGCCAGCAGTGGGAGGACGACGAACACTGAAGCTTTCTTT
CDR3 protein: CASSGRTTNTEAFF

D gene: .
V gene: TRBV10-3
clone size: .
J gene: TRBJ2-1
CDR3 DNA: TGTGCCATCAGTGAGCCCACTCTCCCTCGTAGTAACGAGCAGTTCTTC
CDR3 protein: CAISEPTLPRSNEQFF

D gene: .
V gene: TRBV19
clone size: few
J gene: TRBJ1-2
CDR3 DNA: TGTGCCAGTAATAACCCCCAGGGACCCGTTTTCGGCTACACCTTC
CDR3 protein: CASNNPQGPVFGYTF

D gene: TRBD2
V gene: TRBV29-1
clone size: .
J gene: TRBJ2-3
CDR3 DNA: TGCAGCGTCTTAGCGGGAGGGTTCACAGATACGCAGTATTTT
CDR3 protein: CSVLAGGFTDTQYF

D gene: .
V gene: TRBV7-2
clone size: .
J gene: TRBJ2-3
CDR3 DNA: TGTGCCAGCAGCTCACGCCCAGTGGGGGTTAGCACAGATACGCAGTATTTT
CDR3 protein: CASSSRPVGVSTDTQYF

D gene: TRBD1
V gene: TRBV2
clone size: .
J gene: TRBJ2-2
CDR3 DNA: TGTGCCAGCAGTAGGACAGGGACCTGGTATGAAAACGGGGAGCTGTTTTTT
CDR3 protein: CASSRTGTWYENGELFF

D gene: .
V gene: TRBV27
clone size: .
J gene: TRBJ1-2
CDR3 DNA: TGTGCCAGCAAATTACAGGGCACACCTAACTATGGCTACACCTTC
CDR3 protein: CASKLQGTPNYGYTF

D gene: .
V gene: TRBV4-3
clone size: .
J gene: TRBJ2-2
CDR3 DNA: TGCGCCAGCAGCCAAGTTTCGGATTTGAACACCGGGGAGCTGTTTTTT
CDR3 protein: CASSQVSDLNTGELFF